This T cell receptor beta chain comes out of a study of Ad26.COV2.S vaccination and SARS-CoV-2 variants. Overall study findings and caveats: Placebo recipients and vaccine recipients were similar in non-spike TCR breadth. Spike-specific TCR breadth ran higher among vaccine recipients than placebo recipients. Considerable breadth of spike-specific CD8+ and CD4+ T cell responses has reportedly been documented following vaccination.

This clone was seen a single time. The antigen is undetermined. The CDR3 runs 15 residues. The V end was cut by 0 bases, the J end by 3 bases, with 9 bases between. Germline CDR1 is SGDLS and CDR2 is YYNGEE. This table comes from immunoSEQ multiplex PCR, and its TCRdb copy is limited to in-frame clones, with some not included. Altogether just over 350,000 clones are present, approximately 90% being singletons, with the ten largest covering 3% to 5%. Sequenced here: peripheral blood, sampled after recovery from COVID-19. The receptor's source is a human donor who had recovered from COVID-19. This chain links TRBV9 with TRBJ2-2; TRBD1 might be the D (5 bases). The CDR3 coding sequence is TGTGCCAGCAGCGTAGGCAGCAGGGACACCGGGGAGCTGTTTTTT. Residues: CASSVGSRDTGELFF.